One sample yielded the 29 T cell receptor beta chains listed below, sequenced in a study of T-cell reconstitution after alpha-beta-depleted transplantation in children (dated by TCRdb to 2016 to 2018). Library construction relied on PCR. Sequencing instrument: Illumina HiSeq 2500. TCR library preparation used molecular barcoding, with unique molecular identifiers applied to normalize quantification of the TCRbeta repertoire. Clones were called with MiXCR by TCRdb after fastp trimmed the public reads at Q25, and only in-frame beta chains were retained. CDR3 protein sequences are deduplicated, and each keeps its most common genes and DNA. The sample includes 490,000 or so distinct CDR3 sequences, with under 15% observed a single time. About 5.4% of the sample is held by the ten biggest clonotypes. The sequenced sample was PBMCs from the stem cell graft donor, obtained from the stem cell graft. The receptors here all came from a human donor who donated a stem cell graft to a child with combined immunodeficiency.

The chain has TRBV5-5 and TRBJ2-7, with D unresolved. The CDR3 has 15 amino acids. Germline V gene lookup returns CDR1 SGHKS and CDR2 YYEKEE (reference sequence). Trimming pared 3 bases from V and 0 bases from J, leaving 13 bases between. The CDR3 DNA reads as TGTGCCAGCAGCTCCGGTATGGTTAGCTCCTACGAGCAGTACTTC. Amino acids: CASSSGMVSSYEQYF.

The rearrangement links TRBV20-1 to TRBJ2-1; 14 nucleotides match TRBD2. CDR1 and CDR2 from the germline V gene are DFQATT and SNEGSKA (reference sequence). The CDR3 has 14 residues. The trim removed 5 bases at V and 8 bases at J, leaving 5 bases unmatched. The CDR3 sequence is CSAPGLAGGDEQFF. CDR3 nucleotides: TGCAGTGCTCCCGGACTAGCGGGAGGAGATGAGCAGTTCTTC.

The chain carries TRBV4-3 and TRBJ1-5; 7 nucleotides match TRBD1. The CDR3 totals 14 residues. The V and J ends lost 0 bases and 4 bases, in that order; junction bases with no gene match: 0. Germline lookup yields CDR1 LGHNA and CDR2 YSLEER. CDR3 sequence reads: CASSQETGNQPQHF. In nucleotides, the CDR3 is TGCGCCAGCAGCCAAGAGACAGGGAATCAGCCCCAGCATTTT.

This clonotype was counted only a few times. The chain has TRBV7-2 and TRBJ2-6, with TRBD2 matching 11 bases. In germline, CDR1 is SGHTA, CDR2 FQGNSA. The J segment lost 2 bases and the V segment lost 7 bases, leaving 7 bases of the junction unmatched. The CDR3 consists of 17 residues. Written as DNA, the CDR3 is TGTGCCAGCACACGACTAGCGGGAAATACTGGGGCCAACGTCCTGACTTTC. Translation: CASTRLAGNTGANVLTF.

This clonotype has at least ten counts. V is TRBV28 and J is TRBJ2-1; TRBD1 matches 9 bases. The germline V gene encodes CDR1 MDHEN and CDR2 SYDVKM. The CDR3 has 16 amino acids. Unmatched junction bases numbered 6, after V lost 6 bases and J lost 0 bases. The DNA for the CDR3 is TGTGCCAGCAGCCCGACAGGGGGGAGCTCCTACAATGAGCAGTTCTTC. Amino acid sequence: CASSPTGGSSYNEQFF. Variable domain in full (rest from reference TRBV28 and TRBJ2-1): DVKVTQSSRYLVKRTGEKVFLECVQDMDHENMFWYRQDPGLGLRLIYFSYDVKMKEKGDIPEGYSVSREKKERFSLILESASTNQTSMYLCASSPTGGSSYNEQFFGPGTRLTVL.

The genes are TRBV7-2 and TRBJ2-7, with D perhaps TRBD1 (6 bases). V shed 6 bases and J shed 2 bases, with 14 bases lying between them. Germline V gene lookup returns CDR1 SGHTA and CDR2 FQGNSA. CDR3 length: 14 residues. CDR3 amino acids: CASRNTGNPYEQYF. As DNA, the CDR3 is TGTGCCAGCAGAAACACAGGGAACCCCTACGAGCAGTACTTC. Filled out from reference TRBV7-2 and TRBJ2-7, the complete variable domain reads GAGVSQSPSNKVTEKGKDVELRCDPISGHTALYWYRQSLGQGLEFLIYFQGNSAPDKSGLPSDRFSAERTGGSVSTLTIQRTQQEDSAVYLCASRNTGNPYEQYFGPGTRLTVT.

The V gene is TRBV9, the J gene TRBJ2-2, with a weak D call TRBD2 (6 bases). Germline loops: CDR1 SGDLS, CDR2 YYNGEE. The CDR3 consists of 16 residues. V was shortened by 0 bases and J by 1 base, with 10 bases between the two germline ends. DNA for the CDR3: TGTGCCAGCAGCGTAGGAGGGACTCTGAACACCGGGGAGCTGTTTTTT. Its protein is CASSVGGTLNTGELFF.

Turning to this clonotype: Germline is not matched at one junction end, which may reflect a read error. The chain joins TRBV2 to TRBJ2-5; tentatively, D is TRBD1 or TRBD2 (5 bases each). The CDR3 is 12 residues long. Germline V lookup: CDR1 SNHLY, CDR2 FYNNEI. For the CDR3, the DNA is TGTGCCAGCAGTCCGCTAGGGGAGACCCAGCACTTC. The encoded protein is CASSPLGETQHF.

The chain is built from TRBV29-1 and TRBJ2-2; D could derive from TRBD1 or TRBD2 (5 bases each). The V end lost 4 bases, the J end lost 6 bases, and 12 bases lay between the germline ends. The germline V gene has CDR1 SQVTM and CDR2 ANQGSEA. The CDR3 runs 13 residues. The CDR3 here is CSVAQGEAGELFF. CDR3 nucleotides: TGCAGCGTTGCTCAGGGAGAAGCCGGGGAGCTGTTTTTT.

This clonotype was observed many times. The chain recombines TRBV7-2 with TRBJ2-2; D could derive from TRBD1 or TRBD2 (5 bases each). Germline V lookup: CDR1 SGHTA, CDR2 FQGNSA. V shed 3 bases and J shed 4 bases, with 15 bases lying between them. CDR3 length equals 16 residues. The DNA for the CDR3 is TGTGCCAGCAGCTTGCTGGGAGTGGGACCCACCGGGGAGCTGTTTTTT. Amino acids: CASSLLGVGPTGELFF.

This clonotype was observed many times. V gene TRBV20-1 combines with J gene TRBJ2-5, with unresolved D. This CDR3 contains 13 residues. Trimming took off 6 bases at V and 2 bases at J, with 13 bases between the two ends. Germline V gives CDR1 DFQATT, CDR2 SNEGSKA (reference sequence). The DNA of the CDR3 is TGCAGTGCCGGAAGAGCCCTACAAGAGACCCAGTACTTC. Amino acids: CSAGRALQETQYF.

This clonotype was detected ten times or more. The chain is built from TRBV12-3 or TRBV12-4 and TRBJ2-2; D gene ambiguous. Trimming stripped 5 bases from V and 7 bases from J, with 8 bases between. The CDR3 totals 12 residues. The CDR3 spells CASSPLGGELFF. CDR3 DNA: TGTGCCAGCAGTCCCCTAGGCGGGGAGCTGTTTTTT.

The V call is TRBV5-1, the J call TRBJ2-7; D tentatively reads TRBD1 or TRBD2 (5 bases each). V was clipped by 0 bases and J by 7 bases, with 14 bases between them. The CDR3 is 14 residues long. CDR1 is SGHRS and CDR2 is YFSETQ in the germline V gene. The chain's CDR3 is CASSLDPGAEEQYF. Written as DNA, the CDR3 is TGCGCCAGCAGCTTGGACCCCGGGGCGGAGGAGCAGTACTTC. The full variable domain, completed using reference TRBV5-1 and TRBJ2-7, is KAGVTQTPRYLIKTRGQQVTLSCSPISGHRSVSWYQQTPGQGLQFLFEYFSETQRNKGNFPGRFSGRQFSNSRSEMNVSTLELGDSALYLCASSLDPGAEEQYFGPGTRLTVT.

The V and J genes are TRBV20-1 and TRBJ1-6; D gene ambiguous. Germline CDR1 is DFQATT and CDR2 is SNEGSKA (reference sequence). The CDR3 sequence is 12 residues long. V lost 7 bases, J lost 2 bases, and 6 bases lay in between. The CDR3 coding sequence is TGCAGTGTTAGCGCCTATAATTCACCCCTCCACTTT. Translating it yields CSVSAYNSPLHF.

The V and J genes are TRBV30 and TRBJ1-1; D is possibly TRBD1 (6 bases). The CDR3 totals 13 residues. Trimming left V 3 bases short and J 8 bases short, with 16 bases between. The germline V gene encodes CDR1 GTSNPN and CDR2 SVGIG (reference sequence). The CDR3 region is CAWRGGPFREAFF. The CDR3 bases are TGTGCCTGGAGGGGGGGGCCATTTCGCGAAGCTTTCTTT.

About this clonotype itself: A much larger clone sits a single nucleotide away, making a read error possible. The CDR3 sequence: CASSEWGSSYNEQFF. In nucleotides, the CDR3 is TGTGCCAGCAGTGAATGGGGGAGCTCCTACAATGAGCAGTTCTTC. The chain couples TRBV2 to TRBJ2-1; the D call may be TRBD1 or TRBD2 (5 bases each). V lost 2 bases to trimming and J lost 0 bases, with 8 bases between them. CDR3 length: 15 amino acids. Germline assignment: CDR1 SNHLY and CDR2 FYNNEI.

This clonotype was seen only a few times. DNA for the CDR3: TGTGCCAGCAGCGCCACAGGGAATTGGTTTGAGCAGTACTTC. Its protein is CASSATGNWFEQYF. The chain carries TRBV9 and TRBJ2-7, with D possibly TRBD1 on 6 matching bases. Germline V gene sequence: CDR1 SGDLS, CDR2 YYNGEE. The CDR3 has 14 amino acids. Trimming pared 3 bases from V and 7 bases from J, leaving 17 bases between. Full variable domain (missing parts from reference TRBV9 and TRBJ2-7): DSGVTQTPKHLITATGQRVTLRCSPRSGDLSVYWYQQSLDQGLQFLIQYYNGEERAKGNILERFSAQQFPDLHSELNLSSLELGDSALYFCASSATGNWFEQYFGPGTRLTVT.

This clonotype occurred many times. The rearrangement joins TRBV10-3 to TRBJ2-5; 11 nucleotides line up with TRBD2. This CDR3 comprises 20 residues. In germline, CDR1 is ENHRY, CDR2 SYGVKD. Germline trimming cut 3 bases from V and 2 bases from J; bases unmatched to any gene: 17. The CDR3: CAISELHLLTSGGRQETQYF. CDR3 DNA: TGTGCCATCAGTGAACTCCACCTGCTTACTAGCGGGGGCCGACAAGAGACCCAGTACTTC.

This clonotype was found many times. The rearrangement links TRBV5-1 to TRBJ2-3, with D tentatively TRBD2 (5 bases). V was trimmed by 2 bases and J by 5 bases, leaving 12 bases between them. Germline V gene lookup returns CDR1 SGHRS and CDR2 YFSETQ. The CDR3 runs 14 residues. The DNA of the CDR3 is TGCGCCAGCAGCTTTAGCGAGACGATAGATACGCAGTATTTT. Translating it yields CASSFSETIDTQYF.

This clonotype has ten or more counts. The rearrangement joins TRBV9 to TRBJ2-7, with 9 nucleotides matching TRBD1. There are 15 residues in the CDR3. V lost 0 bases and J lost 5; bases outside the gene matches: 6. Germline CDR1 is SGDLS and CDR2 is YYNGEE. CDR3 sequence (DNA): TGTGCCAGCAGCGTAGATCTGGACAGGGGCCACGAGCAGTACTTC. This translates into CASSVDLDRGHEQYF.

Only a few counts were recorded for this clonotype. The chain is built from TRBV7-9 and TRBJ2-2; D uncertain. Germline V gene lookup returns CDR1 SEHNR and CDR2 FQNEAQ (reference sequence). Trimming left V 6 bases short and J 1 base short, with 12 bases between. The CDR3 covers 15 residues. The CDR3 sequence is CASSSRVVNTGELFF. The DNA of the CDR3 is TGTGCCAGCAGTTCCCGTGTGGTGAACACCGGGGAGCTGTTTTTT.

This clonotype showed up just a few times. V gene TRBV29-1 combines with J gene TRBJ2-3; possible D gene TRBD1, 6 bases. The CDR3 length is 14 residues. Looked up from germline, CDR1 is SQVTM and CDR2 is ANQGSEA. V was trimmed by 0 bases and J by 5 bases, leaving 12 bases between them. The CDR3 reads CSVEEGHQGDTQYF. The CDR3 DNA reads TGCAGCGTTGAAGAGGGACATCAGGGAGATACGCAGTATTTT.

This clonotype showed up many times. The rearrangement links TRBV12-3 or TRBV12-4 to TRBJ2-6; D unresolved. V was pared by 1 base and J by 1 base, with 5 bases between. This CDR3 has 15 amino acids. The DNA for the CDR3 is TGTGCCAGCAGTTTAGGGGCTTCTGGGGCCAACGTCCTGACTTTC. Protein product: CASSLGASGANVLTF.

This clonotype showed up just a few times. The chain joins TRBV2 to TRBJ2-1; possibly TRBD1 or TRBD2 for D (7 bases each). The CDR3 covers 15 residues. Germline-derived CDR1 and CDR2 are SNHLY and FYNNEI. Trimming removed 3 bases at V and 8 bases at J, with 17 bases between. The CDR3 protein is CASSDTAGGGDEQFF. The CDR3 bases are TGTGCCAGCAGTGATACGGCAGGGGGAGGGGATGAGCAGTTCTTC.

The table lists this clonotype with a few counts. The chain combines TRBV6-2 or TRBV6-3 with TRBJ1-2, with a tentative D call TRBD1 (5 bases). V dropped 3 bases and J dropped 5 bases, with 13 bases sitting between them. The CDR3 spans 14 residues. Germline V gene sequence: CDR1 MNHEY, CDR2 SVGEGT. CDR3 amino acids: CASSYTGTEYGYTF. Written as DNA, the CDR3 is TGTGCCAGCAGTTATACCGGGACGGAATATGGCTACACCTTC.

CDR3 in DNA: TGCAGTGCTAGAGTATATGGGTCCCTCTCTAATCAGCCCCAGCATTTT. Its protein is CSARVYGSLSNQPQHF. The V gene is TRBV20-1, the J gene TRBJ1-5; D gene ambiguous. CDR1 DFQATT and CDR2 SNEGSKA come from the germline V gene (reference sequence). The CDR3 is 16 residues long. Trimming left V 1 base short and J 4 bases short, with 17 bases between.

This clonotype was seen more than once but under ten times. The chain employs TRBV29-1 and TRBJ2-1; 15 nucleotides agree with TRBD2. This CDR3 spans 16 amino acids. V shed 4 bases and J 10 bases; nucleotides not matched to a gene: 11. The germline V gene has CDR1 SQVTM and CDR2 ANQGSEA. CDR3 residues: CSVGLWTSGGVLEQFF. For the CDR3, the DNA is TGCAGCGTTGGGCTCTGGACTAGCGGGGGGGTGTTAGAGCAGTTCTTC.

The V gene is TRBV15, the J gene TRBJ2-1; perhaps TRBD1 as D (6 bases). Germline values: CDR1 LNHNV, CDR2 YYDKDF (reference sequence). V was cut by 2 bases and J by 8 bases, with 13 bases left in between. The CDR3 is 14 amino acids. DNA for the CDR3: TGTGCCACCAGCAGACGAGGGGGTCCCGATGAGCAGTTCTTC. Translating it yields CATSRRGGPDEQFF.

This chain links TRBV12-3 or TRBV12-4 with TRBJ2-7, with TRBD2 identical over 9 bases. With 6 bases clipped from V and 5 bases from J, the junction kept 14 bases outside the gene matches. The CDR3 spans 16 residues. The CDR3 DNA reads as TGTGCCAGCAGCCCCCAAACGCTAGCGGGGTTCCACGAGCAGTACTTC. Protein product: CASSPQTLAGFHEQYF.